The clone carrying this T cell receptor (beta chain) has only one observation. Its antigen is still unknown. This specimen comes from a study of hypomethylating agent response in myelodysplastic syndrome. The overall study: Donors were myelodysplastic syndrome patients: 2 female, roughly ten male. Study-level findings and limits: The cohort was small, with only about 10 patients analyzed.

Libraries were prepared by immunoSEQ multiplex PCR; TCRdb keeps only in-frame clonotypes and omits some of them. The sample holds around 3,300 clones; about four fifths are singletons and the top ten take 25% to 30%. Looked up from germline, CDR1 is SGHTA and CDR2 is FQGNSA. The length of the CDR3 is 16 residues. V trimming: 5 bases; J trimming: 5 bases; junction bases outside the gene matches: 11. The origin of this receptor is a human donor with myelodysplastic syndrome. V usage is TRBV7-2 and J usage is TRBJ2-7, with TRBD1 matching over 11 bases. This specimen consisted of bone marrow, obtained before or after starting hypomethylating agent treatment for myelodysplastic syndrome (not recorded which). For the CDR3, the DNA is TGTGCCAGCAGCAGGAATGCCGGGACAGGGGGGGACGAGCAGTACTTC. Protein: CASSRNAGTGGDEQYF.